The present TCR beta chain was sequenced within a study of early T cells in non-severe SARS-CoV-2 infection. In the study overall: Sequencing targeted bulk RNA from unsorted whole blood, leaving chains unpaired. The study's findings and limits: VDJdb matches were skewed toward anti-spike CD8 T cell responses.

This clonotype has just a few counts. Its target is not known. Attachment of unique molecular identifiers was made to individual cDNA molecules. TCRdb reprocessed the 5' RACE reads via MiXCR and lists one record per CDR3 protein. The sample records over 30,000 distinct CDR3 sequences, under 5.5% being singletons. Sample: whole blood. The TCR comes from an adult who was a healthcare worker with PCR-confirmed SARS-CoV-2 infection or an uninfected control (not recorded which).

In nucleotides, the CDR3 is TGTGCCAGCAGCCAAGGGGGGCATCAGCCCCAGCATTTT. Protein: CASSQGGHQPQHF. V gene TRBV3-1 combines with J gene TRBJ1-5, with D maybe TRBD1 (6 bases). Trimming cost V 1 base and J 5 bases, with 6 bases left between them. CDR3 length: 13 amino acids. Germline CDR1 LGHDT, CDR2 YNNKEL (reference sequence).